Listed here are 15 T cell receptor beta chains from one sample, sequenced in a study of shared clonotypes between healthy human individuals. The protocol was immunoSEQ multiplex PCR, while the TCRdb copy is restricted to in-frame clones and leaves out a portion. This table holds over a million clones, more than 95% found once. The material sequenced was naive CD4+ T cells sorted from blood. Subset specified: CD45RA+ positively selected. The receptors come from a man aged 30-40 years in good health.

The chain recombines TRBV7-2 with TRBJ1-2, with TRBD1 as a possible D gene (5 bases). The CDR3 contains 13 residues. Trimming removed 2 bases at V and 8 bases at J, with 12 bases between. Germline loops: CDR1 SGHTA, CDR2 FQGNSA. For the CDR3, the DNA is TGTGCCAGCAGCTTAAATAGGGCAGGGGGCTACACCTTC. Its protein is CASSLNRAGGYTF.

The CDR3 protein is CARSLEVEGGITGELFF. CDR3 in DNA: TGTGCCAGAAGCTTAGAGGTAGAGGGGGGTATCACCGGGGAGCTGTTTTTT. The rearrangement uses TRBV7-5 and TRBJ2-2. TRBV7-5 is labeled a pseudogene. The CDR3 consists of 17 residues.

CDR3 nucleotide sequence: TGTGCCAGCAGCTTAGAACTCACAGGAGGAGAGGCCGGGGAGCTGTTTTTT. Translated, it gives CASSLELTGGEAGELFF. This sequence joins TRBV11-3 and TRBJ2-2, with D perhaps assigned TRBD1 or TRBD2 (5 bases each). The CDR3 consists of 17 residues. The V and J ends lost 0 bases and 6 bases respectively, with 17 bases between them. Germline CDR1 and CDR2: SGHNT and YENEEA.

The CDR3 coding sequence is TGTGCCAGCATCAGCAGGGGGCTTGTAAACTATGGCTACACCTTC. Amino acids: CASISRGLVNYGYTF. The rearrangement joins TRBV28 to TRBJ1-2; 8 bases align to TRBD1. There are 15 residues in the CDR3. The germline CDR1 and CDR2 sequences are MDHEN and SYDVKM. The V segment lost 7 bases and the J segment 2 bases; nucleotides outside the gene matches: 9.

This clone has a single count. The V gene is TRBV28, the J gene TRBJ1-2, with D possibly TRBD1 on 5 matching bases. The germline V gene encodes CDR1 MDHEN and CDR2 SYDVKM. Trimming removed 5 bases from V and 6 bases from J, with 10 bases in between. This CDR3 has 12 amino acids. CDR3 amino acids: CASSPTGNGYTF. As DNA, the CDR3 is TGTGCCAGCAGTCCAACAGGAAATGGCTACACCTTC.

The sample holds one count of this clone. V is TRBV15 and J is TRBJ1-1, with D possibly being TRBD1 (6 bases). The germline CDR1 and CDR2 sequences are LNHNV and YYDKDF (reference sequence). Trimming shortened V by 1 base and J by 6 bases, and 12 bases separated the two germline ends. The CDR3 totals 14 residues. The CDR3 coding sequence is TGTGCCACCAGCAGAGCAAACAGGGACGCTGAAGCTTTCTTT. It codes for CATSRANRDAEAFF.

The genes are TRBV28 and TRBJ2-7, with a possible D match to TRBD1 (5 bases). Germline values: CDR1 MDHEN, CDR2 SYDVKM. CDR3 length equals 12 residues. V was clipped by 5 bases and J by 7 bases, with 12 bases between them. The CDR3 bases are TGTGCCAGCAGTCTCAGGGATACGGAGCAGTACTTC. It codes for CASSLRDTEQYF.

In DNA form, the CDR3 reads TGCGCCAGCAGCCCGTTGTTCCGGGACAGGGCGGGAGGTGAAAAACTGTTTTTT. Translated, it gives CASSPLFRDRAGGEKLFF. The chain carries TRBV4-1 and TRBJ1-4, with TRBD1 matching 9 bases. Looked up from germline, CDR1 is MGHRA and CDR2 is YSYEKL. Germline trimming cut 4 bases from V and 7 bases from J; bases unmatched to any gene: 16. The CDR3 sequence is 18 residues long.

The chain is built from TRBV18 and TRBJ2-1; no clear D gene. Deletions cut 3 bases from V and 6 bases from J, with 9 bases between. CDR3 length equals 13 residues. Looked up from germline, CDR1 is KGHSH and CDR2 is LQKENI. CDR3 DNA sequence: TGTGCCAGCTCACCGATTTTGGGCAATGAGCAGTTCTTC. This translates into CASSPILGNEQFF.

Here the CDR3 reads CASSYFQTVSAHEQYF. In DNA, the CDR3 is TGTGCCAGCAGTTACTTTCAGACTGTATCGGCCCACGAGCAGTACTTC. The rearrangement joins TRBV6-6 to TRBJ2-7; D is undetermined. CDR1 and CDR2 (germline): MNHNY, SVGAGI (reference sequence). Trimming pared 1 base from V and 5 bases from J, leaving 18 bases between. The CDR3 runs to 16 residues.

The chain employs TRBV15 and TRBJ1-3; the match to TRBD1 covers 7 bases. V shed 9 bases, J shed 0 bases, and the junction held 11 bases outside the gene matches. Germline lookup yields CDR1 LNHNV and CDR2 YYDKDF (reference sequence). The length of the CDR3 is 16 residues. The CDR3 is CATSPDRTYSGNTIYF. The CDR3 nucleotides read TGTGCCACTAGCCCGGACAGGACCTACTCTGGAAACACCATATATTTT.

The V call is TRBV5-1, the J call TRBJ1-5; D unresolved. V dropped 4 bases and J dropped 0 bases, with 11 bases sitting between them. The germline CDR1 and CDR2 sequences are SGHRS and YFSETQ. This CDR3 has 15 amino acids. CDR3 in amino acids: CASSPTPNSNQPQHF. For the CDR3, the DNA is TGCGCCAGCAGCCCGACTCCAAATAGCAATCAGCCCCAGCATTTT.

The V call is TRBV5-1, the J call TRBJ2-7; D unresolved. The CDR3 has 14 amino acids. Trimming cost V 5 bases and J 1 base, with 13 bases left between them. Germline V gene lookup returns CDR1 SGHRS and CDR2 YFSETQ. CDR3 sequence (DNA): TGCGCCAGCAGTCCTAGTGTGTCTTCCTACGAGCAGTACTTC. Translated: CASSPSVSSYEQYF.

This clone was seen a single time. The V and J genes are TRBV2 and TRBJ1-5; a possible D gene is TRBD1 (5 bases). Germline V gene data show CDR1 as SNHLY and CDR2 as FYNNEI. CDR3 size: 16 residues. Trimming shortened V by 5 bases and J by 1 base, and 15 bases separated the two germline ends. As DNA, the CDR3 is TGTGCCAGCAGTTTTTCCCTCGGGGGGAGCAATCAGCCCCAGCATTTT. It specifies CASSFSLGGSNQPQHF. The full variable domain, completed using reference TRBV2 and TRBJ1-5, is EPEVTQTPSHQVTQMGQEVILRCVPISNHLYFYWYRQILGQKVEFLVSFYNNEISEKSEIFDDQFSVERPDGSNFTLKIRSTKLEDSAMYFCASSFSLGGSNQPQHFGDGTRLSIL.

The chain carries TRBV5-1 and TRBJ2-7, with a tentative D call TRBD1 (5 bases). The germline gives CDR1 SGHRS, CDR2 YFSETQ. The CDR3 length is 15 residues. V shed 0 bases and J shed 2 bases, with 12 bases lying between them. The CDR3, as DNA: TGCGCCAGCAGCTTGGAGCAGGGCCTTACCTACGAGCAGTACTTC. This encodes CASSLEQGLTYEQYF.